These 16 T cell receptor beta chains originate from one sample sequenced in a study of Ad26.COV2.S vaccination and SARS-CoV-2 variants. Using immunoSEQ multiplex PCR, the repertoire was profiled, and TCRdb retains in-frame clones only, with some absent. This sample yields 360,000 or so clones, of which 75% to 90% are seen a single time; under 2% belongs to the top ten. The treatment is: about 20 received Ad26.COV2.S at low or high dose, single or two shots; several received placebo; per-sample allocation not given. Sampling was done on day 63 after the first vaccine or placebo injection. The sequencing used peripheral blood, collected in a trial of Ad26.COV2.S vaccine versus placebo. The origin of the receptors is a person between 18 and 65 years old who received the Ad26.COV2.S COVID-19 vaccine or a placebo.

This clone was detected once. The CDR3: CASSPDRNLEAFF. For the CDR3, the DNA is TGTGCCAGCAGCCCCGACAGGAACCTTGAAGCTTTCTTT. The chain joins TRBV7-9 to TRBJ1-1, with TRBD1 as a possible D gene (6 bases). The CDR3 contains 13 residues. Germline V gene data show CDR1 as SEHNR and CDR2 as FQNEAQ (reference sequence). V lost 5 bases, J lost 7 bases, and 14 bases lay in between.

The genes are TRBV28 and TRBJ2-2, with 7 nucleotides matching TRBD2. V lost 4 bases, J lost 7 bases, and 15 bases stayed unmatched. The CDR3 has 17 amino acids. Per the germline V gene, CDR1 is MDHEN and CDR2 is SYDVKM. CDR3 sequence: CASSSPASGERDGELFF. The DNA for the CDR3 is TGTGCCAGCAGTTCCCCGGCTAGTGGGGAGCGGGACGGGGAGCTGTTTTTT.

This clone was observed a single time. This sequence joins TRBV27 and TRBJ2-1; 8 bases fit TRBD2. This CDR3 is 15 amino acids long. The J segment lost 5 bases and the V segment lost 6 bases, leaving 9 bases of the junction unmatched. Germline values: CDR1 MNHEY, CDR2 SMNVEV (reference sequence). In nucleotides, the CDR3 is TGTGCCAGCAGCCCCGCGGGAGGCGGGGACAATGAGCAGTTCTTC. This sequence encodes CASSPAGGGDNEQFF.

The chain couples TRBV6-2 or TRBV6-3 to TRBJ1-1; D is unclear. V lost 2 bases, J lost 6 bases, and 13 bases lay in between. CDR1 and CDR2 (germline): MNHEY, SVGEGT. The CDR3 loop spans 14 amino acids. DNA of the CDR3: TGTGCCAGCAGTTACCCCGAGAGGGTAGCTGAAGCTTTCTTT. It yields the protein CASSYPERVAEAFF.

The V call is TRBV28, the J call TRBJ2-3; perhaps TRBD1 as D (6 bases). The CDR3 totals 14 residues. V was trimmed by 8 bases and J by 5 bases, leaving 17 bases between them. The V gene's germline CDR1 is MDHEN and CDR2 SYDVKM. CDR3 residues: CASGSQGIRDTQYF. CDR3 DNA: TGTGCCAGCGGATCACAGGGAATCAGAGATACGCAGTATTTT. The full variable domain, in which reference TRBV28 and TRBJ2-3 provide the parts outside the CDR3, is DVKVTQSSRYLVKRTGEKVFLECVQDMDHENMFWYRQDPGLGLRLIYFSYDVKMKEKGDIPEGYSVSREKKERFSLILESASTNQTSMYLCASGSQGIRDTQYFGPGTRLTVL.

Remarks on this clone: This sample includes further DNA sequences coding for the same CDR3. CDR3 nucleotides: TGTGCCAGCTCACCCGGACAGGAAACCTACGAGCAGTACTTC. Protein product: CASSPGQETYEQYF. The chain combines TRBV18 with TRBJ2-7, with TRBD1 identical over 7 bases. Germline lookup yields CDR1 KGHSH and CDR2 LQKENI. This CDR3 has 14 residues. The V gene end was trimmed by 3 bases and the J gene end by 2 bases; junction bases not matched to a gene: 4.

V usage is TRBV15 and J usage is TRBJ2-3, with D hard to call. The germline gives CDR1 LNHNV, CDR2 YYDKDF (reference sequence). The CDR3 extends over 13 amino acids. V was cut by 0 bases and J by 5 bases, with 6 bases left in between. The CDR3 DNA follows: TGTGCCACCAGCAGAGATTTGGGAGATACGCAGTATTTT. Amino acid sequence: CATSRDLGDTQYF.

This sequence joins TRBV28 and TRBJ1-6, with 8 bases that match TRBD1. CDR1 MDHEN and CDR2 SYDVKM come from the germline V gene. The CDR3 loop spans 16 amino acids. V shed 8 bases, J shed 9 bases, and the junction held 15 bases outside the gene matches. The CDR3 DNA reads TGTGCCAGCGGTAGGGCAGGGGGCGCCGTCGGTTCACCCCTCCACTTT. Amino acid sequence: CASGRAGGAVGSPLHF. Together with reference TRBV28 and TRBJ1-6, the CDR3 gives the full variable domain: DVKVTQSSRYLVKRTGEKVFLECVQDMDHENMFWYRQDPGLGLRLIYFSYDVKMKEKGDIPEGYSVSREKKERFSLILESASTNQTSMYLCASGRAGGAVGSPLHFGNGTRLTVT.

CDR3 sequence: CASSASNGNTGELFF. The CDR3 region has the DNA TGTGCCAGCAGTGCCTCGAACGGGAACACCGGGGAGCTGTTTTTT. V gene TRBV28 combines with J gene TRBJ2-2; D is unresolved. V was trimmed by 5 bases and J by 1 base, leaving 11 bases between them. The CDR3 covers 15 residues. The germline CDR1 and CDR2 sequences are MDHEN and SYDVKM.

The chain combines TRBV7-9 with TRBJ1-3; a weak D match, TRBD1 (6 bases). The V end lost 6 bases, the J end lost 0 bases, and 12 bases lay between the germline ends. Germline loops: CDR1 SEHNR, CDR2 FQNEAQ (reference sequence). The CDR3 is 15 amino acids. CDR3 sequence: CASRLGQSSGNTIYF. The CDR3 bases are TGTGCCAGCAGGCTTGGACAGAGCTCTGGAAACACCATATATTTT.

The chain carries TRBV6-5 and TRBJ2-2, with 8 bases identical to TRBD1. Germline V gives CDR1 MNHEY, CDR2 SVGAGI. This CDR3 has 15 residues. V trimming: 6 bases; J trimming: 0 bases; junction bases outside the gene matches: 3. CDR3 sequence reads: CASRTGEANTGELFF. The CDR3 bases are TGTGCCAGCAGGACAGGGGAAGCGAACACCGGGGAGCTGTTTTTT.

V and J are TRBV3-1 (or the pseudogene TRBV3-2) and TRBJ1-4, with 11 bases fitting TRBD1. CDR3 size: 14 residues. V was clipped by 5 bases and J by 8 bases; unmatched bases: 4. Germline assignment: CDR1 LGHDT and CDR2 YNNKEL (reference sequence). The CDR3 DNA reads as TGTGCCAGCAGCGCCCGGGACAGGGGGGAAAAACTGTTTTTT. Protein product: CASSARDRGEKLFF.

The rearrangement joins TRBV5-6 to TRBJ1-1, with D maybe TRBD1 (5 bases). This CDR3 contains 15 residues. CDR1 is SGHDT and CDR2 is YYEEEE in the germline V gene. Trimming took off 1 base at V and 4 bases at J, with 14 bases between the two ends. The CDR3 loop reads CASSLSLGEGTEAFF. CDR3 sequence (DNA): TGTGCCAGCAGCTTGAGTCTGGGGGAGGGCACTGAAGCTTTCTTT.

This clone was counted between two and nine times. The same CDR3 is also encoded by other DNA sequences in this sample. This chain links TRBV3-1 (or the pseudogene TRBV3-2) with TRBJ1-1; D uncertain. Germline-derived CDR1 and CDR2 are LGHDT and YNNKEL (reference sequence). This CDR3 contains 13 residues. V lost 1 base, J lost 6 bases, and 9 bases lay in between. The DNA for the CDR3 is TGTGCCAGCAGCCAAGGTGGGAGGCCTGAAGCTTTCTTT. Translation gives CASSQGGRPEAFF.

This chain uses TRBV28 with TRBJ2-7, with TRBD2 matching over 8 bases. This CDR3 comprises 14 residues. Trimming at V came to 2 bases and at J to 7 bases, leaving 7 bases not matched to a gene. The germline V gene has CDR1 MDHEN and CDR2 SYDVKM. The CDR3, as DNA: TGTGCCAGCAGTTTACTAGCGGGTTTGGGGGAGCAGTACTTC. Translation: CASSLLAGLGEQYF.

This chain uses TRBV5-1 with TRBJ2-7, with 10 positions matching TRBD2. Germline V lookup: CDR1 SGHRS, CDR2 YFSETQ. The CDR3 extends over 14 amino acids. The trim removed 7 bases at V and 4 bases at J, leaving 8 bases unmatched. CDR3 region: CASQSGREGYEQYF. Here the CDR3 DNA reads TGCGCCAGCCAGAGCGGGAGGGAAGGTTACGAGCAGTACTTC.